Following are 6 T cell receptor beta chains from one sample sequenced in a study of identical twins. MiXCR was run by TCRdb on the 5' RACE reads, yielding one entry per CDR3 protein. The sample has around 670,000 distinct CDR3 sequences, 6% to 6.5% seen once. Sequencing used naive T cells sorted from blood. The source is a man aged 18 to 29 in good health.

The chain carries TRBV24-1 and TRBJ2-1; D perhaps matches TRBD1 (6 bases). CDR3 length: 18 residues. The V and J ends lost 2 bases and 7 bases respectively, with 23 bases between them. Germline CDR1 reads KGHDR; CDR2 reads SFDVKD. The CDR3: CATSDSGVILPNTNEQFF. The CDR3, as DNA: TGTGCCACCAGTGATTCAGGGGTAATTCTCCCTAACACAAATGAGCAGTTCTTC.

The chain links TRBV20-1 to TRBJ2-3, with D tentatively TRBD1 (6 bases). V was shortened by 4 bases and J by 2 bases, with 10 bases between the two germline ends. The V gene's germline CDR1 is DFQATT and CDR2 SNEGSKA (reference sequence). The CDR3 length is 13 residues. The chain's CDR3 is CSAMTGTTDTQYF. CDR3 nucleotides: TGCAGTGCTATGACAGGAACCACAGATACGCAGTATTTT.

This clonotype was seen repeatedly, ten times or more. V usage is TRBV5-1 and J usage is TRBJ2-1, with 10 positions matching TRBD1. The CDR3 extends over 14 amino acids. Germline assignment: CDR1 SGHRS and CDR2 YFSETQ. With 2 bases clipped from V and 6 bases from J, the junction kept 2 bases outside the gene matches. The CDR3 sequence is CASSFRTGGNEQFF. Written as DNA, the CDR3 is TGCGCCAGCAGCTTCCGGACAGGGGGCAATGAGCAGTTCTTC.

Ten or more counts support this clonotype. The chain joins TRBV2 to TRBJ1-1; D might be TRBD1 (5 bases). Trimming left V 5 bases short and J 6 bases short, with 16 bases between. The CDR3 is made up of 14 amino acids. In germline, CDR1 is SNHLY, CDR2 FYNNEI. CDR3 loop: CASSPETGRAEAFF. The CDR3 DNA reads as TGTGCCAGCAGTCCCGAGACGGGGCGGGCTGAAGCTTTCTTT.

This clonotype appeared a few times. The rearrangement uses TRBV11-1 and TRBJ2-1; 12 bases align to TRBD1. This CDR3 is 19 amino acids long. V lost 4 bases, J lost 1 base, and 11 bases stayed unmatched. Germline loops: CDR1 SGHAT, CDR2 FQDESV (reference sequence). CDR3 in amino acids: CASSSISGTGGKSYNEQFF. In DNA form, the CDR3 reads TGTGCCAGCAGCTCCATTTCCGGGACAGGGGGCAAATCCTACAATGAGCAGTTCTTC.

The CDR3 nucleotides read TGCAGTGCTAGATCGCCGGGACTGATATACAATGAGCAGTTCTTC. Residues: CSARSPGLIYNEQFF. The genes are TRBV20-1 and TRBJ2-1; TRBD2 might be the D (6 bases). Germline V gene data show CDR1 as DFQATT and CDR2 as SNEGSKA (reference sequence). Between the trimmed V and J ends, which lost 2 bases and 4 bases, there was a span of 15 bases. CDR3 length: 15 amino acids.